The 9 T cell receptor beta chains below were found in one sample sequenced in a study of cytotoxic CD8 clonotypes in ibrutinib-treated CLL. Assay: immunoSEQ multiplex PCR; the TCRdb copy retains only in-frame clones and omits some. The profile shows about 92,000 clones, more than 70% of them singletons. The source was PBMCs, collected after 24 months of ibrutinib treatment. The receptor source for this set is a human donor with chronic lymphocytic leukemia.

For the CDR3, the DNA is TGTGCCAGCAGTGCCGGGACAGGGTTTACTGAAGCTTTCTTT. Translating gives CASSAGTGFTEAFF. V usage is TRBV27 and J usage is TRBJ1-1, with 9 positions matching TRBD1. CDR1 is MNHEY and CDR2 is SMNVEV in the germline V gene (reference sequence). The V segment lost 5 bases and the J segment 5 bases; nucleotides outside the gene matches: 6. The CDR3 is 14 amino acids.

This clone was observed a handful of times. The chain joins TRBV5-1 to TRBJ2-5; 11 bases map to TRBD2. The CDR3 length is 17 residues. Trimming at V came to 0 bases and at J to 1 base, leaving 5 bases not matched to a gene. The germline CDR1 and CDR2 sequences are SGHRS and YFSETQ. The CDR3, as DNA: TGCGCCAGCAGCTTGGTTGCTAGCGGGAGGCCCCAAGAGACCCAGTACTTC. Amino acids: CASSLVASGRPQETQYF.

V and J are TRBV6-6 and TRBJ1-1; 10 nucleotides align to TRBD1. The CDR3 consists of 15 residues. Germline CDR1 MNHNY, CDR2 SVGAGI (reference sequence). V lost 6 bases and J lost 5; bases outside the gene matches: 9. CDR3 in DNA: TGTGCCAGCAGATCCAACGACAGGGGGCGAACTGAAGCTTTCTTT. Amino acid sequence: CASRSNDRGRTEAFF.

This clone was detected only once. The J gene is TRBJ1-4, the V gene TRBV30; D perhaps matches TRBD1 (5 bases). The CDR3 sequence is 12 residues long. The germline CDR1 and CDR2 sequences are GTSNPN and SVGIG (reference sequence). Trimming removed 4 bases from V and 4 bases from J, with 7 bases in between. The CDR3 loop reads CAWTGNNEKLFF. The CDR3 DNA sequence: TGTGCCTGGACAGGGAATAATGAAAAACTGTTTTTT. Drawing the rest from reference TRBV30 and TRBJ1-4, the complete variable domain is SQTIHQWPATLVQPVGSPLSLECTVEGTSNPNLYWYRQAAGRGLQLLFYSVGIGQISSEVPQNLSASRPQDRQFILSSKKLLLSDSGFYLCAWTGNNEKLFFGSGTQLSVL.

The chain carries TRBV6-1 and TRBJ2-3, with 10 bases matching TRBD2. V gave up 4 bases and J gave up 4 bases; unmatched junction bases: 2. There are 14 residues in the CDR3. Germline V CDR1 and CDR2: MNHNS, SASEGT. The CDR3 sequence: CASSGTSGSDTQYF. Written as DNA, the CDR3 is TGTGCCAGCAGTGGGACTAGCGGATCAGATACGCAGTATTTT.

The V call is TRBV7-2, the J call TRBJ2-1; D not certain. Looked up from germline, CDR1 is SGHTA and CDR2 is FQGNSA. CDR3 length equals 13 residues. The V and J ends lost 1 base and 5 bases respectively, with 6 bases between them. CDR3 coding DNA: TGTGCCAGCAGCTTAGGCAGAAACAATGAGCAGTTCTTC. Protein product: CASSLGRNNEQFF.

The rearrangement uses TRBV28 and TRBJ2-5, with 12 positions matching TRBD2. Trimming cost V 3 bases and J 3 bases; bases outside gene matches: 5. This CDR3 spans 16 amino acids. Germline loops: CDR1 MDHEN, CDR2 SYDVKM. The CDR3 DNA follows: TGTGCCAGCAGTTTGGCTAGCGGGAGGGGCGAAGAGACCCAGTACTTC. As protein: CASSLASGRGEETQYF.

The rearrangement joins TRBV7-9 to TRBJ1-2; 10 nucleotides line up with TRBD1. CDR3 size: 16 residues. V lost 4 bases and J lost 4; bases outside the gene matches: 9. Germline V gene data show CDR1 as SEHNR and CDR2 as FQNEAQ (reference sequence). The CDR3: CASSSSFGTGVYGYTF. DNA for the CDR3: TGTGCCAGCAGCTCCTCCTTCGGGACAGGGGTCTATGGCTACACCTTC.

The V call is TRBV5-3, the J call TRBJ1-5; D unresolved. TRBV5-3 belongs to the ORF category, with a function that is uncertain. The germline V and J ends were trimmed by 4 bases and 6 bases, with 14 bases remaining between them. This CDR3 has 14 residues. CDR3 region: CARSTGPYIQPQHF. The CDR3 bases are TGTGCCAGAAGCACCGGGCCTTATATTCAGCCCCAGCATTTT.